The 11 T cell receptor beta chains reported below all come from one sample, sequenced in a study of T cells in Graves' hyperthyroidism and ophthalmopathy. TCR beta CDR3 sequences were amplified from RNA transcripts. Using the HTBI primer set, a first-round RT-PCR was run on the TCR CDR3. TCRdb passed the multiplex PCR reads through MiXCR, listing each CDR3 protein once. The data contain around 190,000 distinct CDR3 sequences, about a sixth of them singletons. The sequenced sample consisted of blood. These receptors were collected from a woman between 50 and 59 years old with Graves' hyperthyroidism.

This clonotype was seen more than once but under ten times. Because the CDR3's place on the DNA is in doubt, the DNA is left out and the CDR3 is given as listed by TCRdb. CDR3 residues: CASSQVGQGAVTFF. This rearrangement joins TRBV14 to TRBJ1-1; the table's D call, TRBD1, has no DNA check behind it. Germline V CDR1 and CDR2: SGHDN, FVKESK. The CDR3 region is 14 residues in length, termini included.

This clonotype was observed at least ten times. The rearrangement links TRBV7-9 to TRBJ2-5, with no clear D. Germline V gives CDR1 SEHNR, CDR2 FQNEAQ (reference sequence). The CDR3 length is 14 residues. The V and J ends lost 5 bases and 5 bases respectively, with 15 bases between them. The CDR3 is CASSLEILGETQYF. CDR3 sequence (DNA): TGTGCCAGCAGCCTGGAAATCCTGGGGGAGACCCAGTACTTC.

This clonotype was recorded many times. CDR3 loop: CASSHYRDGNTIYF. In DNA, the CDR3 is TGTGCCAGCAGCCACTACAGGGACGGAAACACCATATATTTT. The V gene is TRBV3-1, the J gene TRBJ1-3, with D possibly being TRBD1 (6 bases). In germline, CDR1 is LGHDT, CDR2 YNNKEL (reference sequence). The CDR3 runs 14 residues. The V and J ends lost 3 bases and 4 bases respectively, with 10 bases between them.

The chain employs TRBV18 and TRBJ1-1; D remains unclear. Germline CDR1 is KGHSH and CDR2 is LQKENI. Trimming took 5 bases from V and 5 from J, leaving 6 bases between them. The CDR3 extends over 11 amino acids. The CDR3 loop is CASSAKTEAFF. Here the CDR3 DNA reads TGTGCCAGCTCAGCCAAGACTGAAGCTTTCTTT.

J is TRBJ1-5 and V is TRBV7-2, with a possible D match to TRBD1 (5 bases). Trimming cost V 2 bases and J 6 bases, with 8 bases left between them. CDR3 size: 13 residues. CDR1 and CDR2 from the germline V gene are SGHTA and FQGNSA. CDR3 DNA: TGTGCCAGCAGCTTACCGGGGGGTCAGCCCCAGCATTTT. It encodes CASSLPGGQPQHF.

This clonotype was counted at least ten times. This rearrangement joins TRBV11-3 to TRBJ2-5, with 8 bases that match TRBD1. The CDR3 has 16 residues. Per germline, CDR1 SGHNT and CDR2 YENEEA. V dropped 5 bases and J dropped 4; count of bases not matched to a gene: 12. This CDR3 is CASSPRAGQGIETQYF. As DNA, the CDR3 is TGTGCCAGCAGCCCTAGAGCTGGACAGGGAATAGAGACCCAGTACTTC. The full variable domain, with the rest looked up from reference TRBV11-3 and TRBJ2-5, is EAGVVQSPRYKIIEKKQPVAFWCNPISGHNTLYWYLQNLGQGPELLIRYENEEAVDDSQLPKDRFSAERLKGVDSTLKIQPAELGDSAVYLCASSPRAGQGIETQYFGPGTRLLVL.

This rearrangement joins TRBV7-9 to TRBJ2-1; TRBD1 agrees at 7 bases. Per the germline V gene, CDR1 is SEHNR and CDR2 is FQNEAQ (reference sequence). There are 15 residues in the CDR3. V dropped 3 bases and J dropped 7; count of bases not matched to a gene: 9. The CDR3 spells CASSFRGPLGNEQFF. For the CDR3, the DNA is TGTGCCAGCAGCTTTAGGGGGCCGCTCGGGAATGAGCAGTTCTTC.

In this sample, this clonotype turned up many times. The chain joins TRBV6-6 to TRBJ1-5, with unresolved D. V dropped 0 bases and J dropped 3 bases, with 6 bases sitting between them. The CDR3 contains 14 residues. From germline, CDR1 is MNHNY and CDR2 SVGAGI (reference sequence). The CDR3 DNA reads TGTGCCAGCAGTTACTCGCAGTACAATCAGCCCCAGCATTTT. This translates into CASSYSQYNQPQHF.

This clonotype occurred a few times. CDR3 protein: CASEGAGGELYGNTIYF. Written as DNA, the CDR3 is TGTGCCAGCGAGGGGGCAGGGGGCGAGTTGTACGGAAACACCATATATTTT. V usage is TRBV6-1 and J usage is TRBJ1-3, with 8 bases aligning to TRBD1. V dropped 8 bases and J dropped 4; count of bases not matched to a gene: 16. Per germline, CDR1 MNHNS and CDR2 SASEGT. The CDR3 sequence is 17 residues long.

In this sample, this clonotype turned up a few times. The genes are TRBV2 and TRBJ2-7; tentatively, D is TRBD1 (5 bases). The germline V gene encodes CDR1 SNHLY and CDR2 FYNNEI. The V end lost 8 bases, the J end lost 1 base, and 12 bases lay between the germline ends. This CDR3 spans 13 amino acids. This CDR3 reads CASGPNRSYEQYF. CDR3 coding DNA: TGTGCCAGCGGGCCGAACAGGTCCTACGAGCAGTACTTC. Full variable domain (rest looked up from reference TRBV2 and TRBJ2-7): EPEVTQTPSHQVTQMGQEVILRCVPISNHLYFYWYRQILGQKVEFLVSFYNNEISEKSEIFDDQFSVERPDGSNFTLKIRSTKLEDSAMYFCASGPNRSYEQYFGPGTRLTVT.

This clonotype occurred many times. The V call is TRBV28, the J call TRBJ1-5, with D maybe TRBD1 (5 bases). The CDR3 has 13 amino acids. V lost 6 bases to trimming and J lost 5 bases, with 11 bases between them. The germline V gene has CDR1 MDHEN and CDR2 SYDVKM. CDR3 protein: CASSQGRHQPQHF. The CDR3 DNA follows: TGTGCCAGCAGCCAGGGTCGTCATCAGCCCCAGCATTTT.